What follows are 2 T cell receptor beta chains derived from one specimen sequenced in a study of blood T cells in healthy people across ages (dated by TCRdb to the mid-2010s). The method behind the library was 5' RACE. Sequenced using an Illumina HiSeq 2500. The second PCR ran for about 6 to 11 cycles and used a J-beta primer mix along with a sample-barcoded 5' primer. TCRdb reran the public reads through fastp at Q25 and MiXCR, keeping productive beta chains. For every CDR3 protein sequence, its rows merge into one entry that carries the most common genes and DNA. For this sample there are fewer than 2,000,000 distinct CDR3 sequences; around 35% appear just once. Approximately 10% of the sample is in the top ten clones. Specimen: blood. Every receptor here comes from a woman between 25 and 40 years old in good health.

This chain connects TRBV7-9 to TRBJ1-2; tentatively, D is TRBD1 (6 bases). The length of the CDR3 is 14 residues. Germline values: CDR1 SEHNR, CDR2 FQNEAQ (reference sequence). With 5 bases removed from V and 7 bases from J, the gap between germline ends came to 17 bases. Here the CDR3 reads CASSPGEGLVGYTF. The CDR3 nucleotides are TGTGCCAGCAGCCCAGGGGAGGGCTTGGTTGGCTACACCTTC.

J is TRBJ1-5 and V is TRBV6-2 or TRBV6-3, with no clear D. The CDR3 is 13 residues long. Trimming took off 2 bases at V and 10 bases at J, with 12 bases between the two ends. Looked up from germline, CDR1 is MNHEY and CDR2 is SVGEGT. CDR3 coding DNA: TGTGCCAGCAGTTACGAGTTAGCTACACCCCAGCATTTT. Translated: CASSYELATPQHF.